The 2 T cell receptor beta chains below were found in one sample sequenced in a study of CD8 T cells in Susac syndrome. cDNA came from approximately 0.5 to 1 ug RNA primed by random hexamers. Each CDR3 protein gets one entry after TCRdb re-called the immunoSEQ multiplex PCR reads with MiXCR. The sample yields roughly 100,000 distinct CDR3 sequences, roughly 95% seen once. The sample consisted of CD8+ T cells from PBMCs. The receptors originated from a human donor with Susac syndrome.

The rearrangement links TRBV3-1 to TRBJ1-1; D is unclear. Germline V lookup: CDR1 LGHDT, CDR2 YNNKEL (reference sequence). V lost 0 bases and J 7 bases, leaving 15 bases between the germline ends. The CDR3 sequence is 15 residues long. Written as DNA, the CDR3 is TGTGCCAGCAGCCAAGAAGTGTCGTCGGGGATTGAAGCTTTCTTT. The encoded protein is CASSQEVSSGIEAFF.

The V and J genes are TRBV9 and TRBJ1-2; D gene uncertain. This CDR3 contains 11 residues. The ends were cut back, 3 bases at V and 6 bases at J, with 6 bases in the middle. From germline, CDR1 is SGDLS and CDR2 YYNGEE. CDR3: CASSDRDGYTF. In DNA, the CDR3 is TGTGCCAGCAGCGACCGTGATGGCTACACCTTC. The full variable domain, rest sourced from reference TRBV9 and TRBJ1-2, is DSGVTQTPKHLITATGQRVTLRCSPRSGDLSVYWYQQSLDQGLQFLIQYYNGEERAKGNILERFSAQQFPDLHSELNLSSLELGDSALYFCASSDRDGYTFGSGTRLTVV.